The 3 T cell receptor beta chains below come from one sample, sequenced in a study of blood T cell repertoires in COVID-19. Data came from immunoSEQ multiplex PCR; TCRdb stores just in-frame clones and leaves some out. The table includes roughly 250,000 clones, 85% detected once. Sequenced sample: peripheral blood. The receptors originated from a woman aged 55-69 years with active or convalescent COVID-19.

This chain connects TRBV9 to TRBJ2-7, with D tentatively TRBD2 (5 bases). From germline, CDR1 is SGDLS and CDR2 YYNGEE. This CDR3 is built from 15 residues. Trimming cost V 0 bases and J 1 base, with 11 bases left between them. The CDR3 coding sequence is TGTGCCAGCAGCGTAGGCCAGCGGCCATCCTACGAGCAGTACTTC. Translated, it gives CASSVGQRPSYEQYF.

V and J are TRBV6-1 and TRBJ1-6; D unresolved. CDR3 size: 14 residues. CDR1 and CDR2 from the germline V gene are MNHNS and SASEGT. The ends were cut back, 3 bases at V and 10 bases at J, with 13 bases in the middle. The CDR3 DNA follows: TGTGCCAGCAGTGAGAGGGTAATGGGATCACCCCTCCACTTT. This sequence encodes CASSERVMGSPLHF.

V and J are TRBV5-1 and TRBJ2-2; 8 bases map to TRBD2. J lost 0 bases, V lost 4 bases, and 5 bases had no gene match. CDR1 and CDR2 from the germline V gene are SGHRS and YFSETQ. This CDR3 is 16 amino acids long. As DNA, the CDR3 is TGCGCCAGCAGCAGAGTCGGGGGGGCGAACACCGGGGAGCTGTTTTTT. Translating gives CASSRVGGANTGELFF.